The 32 T cell receptor beta chains below were found in one sample sequenced in a study of shared clonotypes between healthy human individuals. The repertoire was sequenced with immunoSEQ multiplex PCR; TCRdb's copy has only in-frame clones and lacks some. Here the sample spans about 470,000 clones, around 79% being singletons. The specimen sequenced was PBMCs. These receptor sequences come from a woman aged 40 to 49 in good health. Some clones in this sample may be carry-over from other donors' samples.

CDR3 sequence reads: CASSAARQGVLNQPQHF. In DNA form, the CDR3 reads TGTGCCAGCAGCGCCGCCCGGCAGGGCGTACTCAATCAGCCCCAGCATTTT. The chain joins TRBV9 to TRBJ1-5; D is perhaps TRBD1 (5 bases). The ends were cut back, 3 bases at V and 3 bases at J, with 19 bases in the middle. The length of the CDR3 is 17 residues. Germline V gene lookup returns CDR1 SGDLS and CDR2 YYNGEE.

This clone came up a few times. The chain is built from TRBV19 and TRBJ1-2, with D tentatively TRBD1 (5 bases). CDR1 and CDR2 (germline): LNHDA, SQIVND (reference sequence). V lost 2 bases and J 7 bases, leaving 17 bases between the germline ends. The CDR3 is made up of 15 amino acids. In DNA, the CDR3 is TGTGCCAGTAGTATATGGACCAGGGAGCCCTCTGGCTACACCTTC. Translation: CASSIWTREPSGYTF.

The CDR3 nucleotides read TGCAGCGGGGGGGACAGCGAGGAAAAACTGTTTTTT. Translating it yields CSGGDSEEKLFF. This chain connects TRBV29-1 to TRBJ1-4; TRBD1 aligns across 7 bases. J lost 8 bases, V lost 7 bases, and 7 bases had no gene match. CDR3 length: 12 residues. Germline V gene data show CDR1 as SQVTM and CDR2 as ANQGSEA.

This clone was observed a single time. The chain combines TRBV6-1 with TRBJ2-7, with 8 bases identical to TRBD1. V trimming: 4 bases; J trimming: 0 bases; junction bases outside the gene matches: 11. The CDR3 is 17 residues long. Germline V gives CDR1 MNHNS, CDR2 SASEGT. The CDR3: CASSADTGQGISYEQYF. CDR3 bases: TGTGCCAGCAGTGCCGATACCGGACAGGGTATCTCCTACGAGCAGTACTTC.

The count of this clone is one. This chain connects TRBV9 to TRBJ2-1, with D unclear. The germline CDR1 and CDR2 sequences are SGDLS and YYNGEE. CDR3 length equals 15 residues. V was pared by 0 bases and J by 2 bases, with 9 bases between. CDR3 sequence: CASSVAPGPYNEQFF. The DNA for the CDR3 is TGTGCCAGCAGCGTAGCTCCGGGTCCCTACAATGAGCAGTTCTTC.

The CDR3 region is CSARKIDEQFF. CDR3 DNA: TGCAGTGCTAGAAAAATCGATGAGCAGTTCTTC. The chain carries TRBV20-1 and TRBJ2-1; D not certain. V was pared by 2 bases and J by 8 bases, with 7 bases between. This CDR3 contains 11 residues. CDR1 is DFQATT and CDR2 is SNEGSKA in the germline V gene (reference sequence).

This rearrangement joins TRBV6-1 to TRBJ1-1, with D possibly being TRBD1 (5 bases). CDR1 is MNHNS, CDR2 SASEGT, per germline. The CDR3 extends over 14 amino acids. V was clipped by 3 bases and J by 4 bases, with 12 bases between them. CDR3 sequence: CASSDRARGTEAFF. The DNA for the CDR3 is TGTGCCAGCAGTGACAGGGCTCGGGGCACTGAAGCTTTCTTT.

This chain links TRBV7-2 with TRBJ2-6, with D possibly being TRBD1 (5 bases). The germline V and J ends were trimmed by 5 bases and 4 bases, with 15 bases remaining between them. Germline lookup yields CDR1 SGHTA and CDR2 FQGNSA. The CDR3 extends over 16 amino acids. The CDR3 is CASSRTQGAGANVLTF. The DNA of the CDR3 is TGTGCCAGCAGCAGAACCCAGGGTGCCGGGGCCAACGTCCTGACTTTC.

This clone has only a few counts. The same CDR3 also results from other DNA sequences found in this sample. The V call is TRBV30, the J call TRBJ1-4, with unresolved D. V shed 0 bases and J shed 6 bases, with 5 bases lying between them. The CDR3 extends over 12 amino acids. Germline loops: CDR1 GTSNPN, CDR2 SVGIG (reference sequence). CDR3 sequence (DNA): TGTGCCTGGAGTGTACTTGATGAAAAACTGTTTTTT. Translation: CAWSVLDEKLFF. Full variable domain (remainder filled in from reference TRBV30 and TRBJ1-4): SQTIHQWPATLVQPVGSPLSLECTVEGTSNPNLYWYRQAAGRGLQLLFYSVGIGQISSEVPQNLSASRPQDRQFILSSKKLLLSDSGFYLCAWSVLDEKLFFGSGTQLSVL.

The chain has TRBV6-6 and TRBJ1-5; D gene uncertain. V was pared by 2 bases and J by 0 bases, with 8 bases between. Germline V gene data show CDR1 as MNHNY and CDR2 as SVGAGI (reference sequence). CDR3 size: 15 residues. The CDR3 here is CASSYGRDSNQPQHF. DNA of the CDR3: TGTGCCAGCAGTTACGGCCGGGATAGCAATCAGCCCCAGCATTTT.

The chain's CDR3 is CASSLGPNGYEQYF. CDR3 DNA sequence: TGTGCCAGCAGCTTAGGCCCTAACGGGTACGAGCAGTACTTC. The chain is built from TRBV7-2 and TRBJ2-7; unclear D gene. Germline V gene lookup returns CDR1 SGHTA and CDR2 FQGNSA. This CDR3 has 14 residues. Trimming removed 1 base from V and 4 bases from J, with 11 bases in between.

As for this clone: Since a much larger clone is just one base distant, this may be a read error. The rearrangement uses TRBV7-6 and TRBJ2-2, with D unresolved. Trimming pared 2 bases from V and 0 bases from J, leaving 1 base between. CDR1 and CDR2 from the germline V gene are SGHVS and FNYEAQ. CDR3 size: 13 residues. In DNA form, the CDR3 reads TGTGCCAGCAGCTTACCGAACACCGGGGAGCTGTTTTTT. Residues: CASSLPNTGELFF.

To note about this clone: A read error may be the cause here, since a much bigger clone is one base away. J is TRBJ2-7 and V is TRBV13; D not certain. CDR3 length: 16 residues. Germline CDR1 is PRHDT and CDR2 is FYEKMQ (reference sequence). Trimming took 5 bases from V and 3 from J, leaving 20 bases between them. This CDR3 reads CASSPGRTRPNYEQYF. The CDR3 DNA sequence: TGTGCCAGCAGCCCTGGGCGGACGCGACCTAACTACGAGCAGTACTTC.

This clone was counted many times. The chain links TRBV30 to TRBJ1-2; D gene unclear. Germline values: CDR1 GTSNPN, CDR2 SVGIG (reference sequence). Between the trimmed V and J ends, which lost 3 bases and 7 bases, there was a span of 6 bases. The CDR3 length is 10 residues. CDR3 bases: TGTGCCTGGAGGAAAGGTGGCTACACCTTC. It specifies CAWRKGGYTF.

V usage is TRBV27 and J usage is TRBJ2-1, with 16 nucleotides matching TRBD2. Looked up from germline, CDR1 is MNHEY and CDR2 is SMNVEV (reference sequence). CDR3 length: 22 residues. V lost 1 base and J lost 0; bases outside the gene matches: 12. In nucleotides, the CDR3 is TGTGCCAGCAGTTTATATGGCTATACGGGACTAGCGGGAGGGAGCTCCTACAATGAGCAGTTCTTC. Translation gives CASSLYGYTGLAGGSSYNEQFF.

CDR3 DNA sequence: TGTGCCAGCAGCGCGAGGGGAGTTTTGGTGGGCGATGCTTTCTTT. It codes for CASSARGVLVGDAFF. V and J are TRBV9 and TRBJ1-1, with a possible D match to TRBD1 (5 bases). The CDR3 contains 15 residues. The V gene lost 3 bases and the J gene lost 11 bases, with 23 bases spanning the gap. Germline CDR1 SGDLS, CDR2 YYNGEE.

The chain uses TRBV28 and TRBJ1-1; 9 nucleotides line up with TRBD1. The junction had 12 bases not matched to a gene; V was cut back by 6 bases and J by 4 bases. Germline CDR1 reads MDHEN; CDR2 reads SYDVKM. This CDR3 is built from 16 residues. The CDR3 sequence is CASSRWTGEGSTEAFF. The CDR3 DNA follows: TGTGCCAGCAGCAGATGGACAGGGGAGGGTTCCACTGAAGCTTTCTTT.

The V call is TRBV15, the J call TRBJ2-5; D not resolved. V lost 0 bases and J lost 3, with 8 bases in between. The length of the CDR3 is 14 residues. The germline CDR1 and CDR2 sequences are LNHNV and YYDKDF (reference sequence). CDR3 bases: TGTGCCACCAGCAGAGATCGATGGAAAGAGACCCAGTACTTC. This encodes CATSRDRWKETQYF.

V gene TRBV10-3 combines with J gene TRBJ1-2; possibly TRBD1 for D (6 bases). With 0 bases removed from V and 2 bases from J, the gap between germline ends came to 13 bases. Germline CDR1 is ENHRY and CDR2 is SYGVKD. CDR3 length: 16 amino acids. CDR3 amino acids: CAISESIAGANYGYTF. For the CDR3, the DNA is TGTGCCATCAGTGAGTCGATCGCAGGGGCGAACTATGGCTACACCTTC.

In this sample, this clone turned up a few times. The CDR3 here is CASSFVTGPQETQYF. The CDR3 nucleotides read TGCGCCAGCAGCTTTGTGACAGGCCCACAAGAGACCCAGTACTTC. The chain uses TRBV5-1 and TRBJ2-5, with D perhaps TRBD1 (6 bases). The CDR3 is 15 amino acids. Trimming left V 2 bases short and J 2 bases short, with 13 bases between. CDR1 is SGHRS and CDR2 is YFSETQ in the germline V gene. Based on the CDR3 plus reference TRBV5-1 and TRBJ2-5, the full variable domain is KAGVTQTPRYLIKTRGQQVTLSCSPISGHRSVSWYQQTPGQGLQFLFEYFSETQRNKGNFPGRFSGRQFSNSRSEMNVSTLELGDSALYLCASSFVTGPQETQYFGPGTRLLVL.

The J gene is TRBJ1-5, the V gene TRBV19, with 8 bases identical to TRBD1. CDR3 size: 16 residues. Germline CDR1 reads LNHDA; CDR2 reads SQIVND (reference sequence). The V and J ends lost 1 base and 3 bases, in that order; junction bases with no gene match: 5. For the CDR3, the DNA is TGTGCCAGTAGTATAGGGCAGGGGGCTTTCAATCAGCCCCAGCATTTT. Translated: CASSIGQGAFNQPQHF.

This clone was counted only a few times. The rearrangement links TRBV7-2 to TRBJ1-4, with 10 bases matching TRBD1. Germline V gene lookup returns CDR1 SGHTA and CDR2 FQGNSA. Germline trimming cut 5 bases from V and 7 bases from J; bases unmatched to any gene: 7. The CDR3 is 15 residues long. The CDR3 here is CASSLRQGAIEKLFF. In DNA form, the CDR3 reads TGTGCCAGCAGCCTCCGACAGGGGGCGATTGAAAAACTGTTTTTT. The entire variable domain, with the rest obtained from reference TRBV7-2 and TRBJ1-4, is as follows: GAGVSQSPSNKVTEKGKDVELRCDPISGHTALYWYRQSLGQGLEFLIYFQGNSAPDKSGLPSDRFSAERTGGSVSTLTIQRTQQEDSAVYLCASSLRQGAIEKLFFGSGTQLSVL.

This chain uses TRBV11-2 with TRBJ1-1; D is unresolved. Germline CDR1 SGHAT, CDR2 FQNNGV. Trimming took off 3 bases at V and 4 bases at J, with 15 bases between the two ends. The CDR3 has 15 amino acids. CDR3 coding DNA: TGTGCCAGCAGCTTCCGTCCAGTGGCGATCACTGAAGCTTTCTTT. This translates into CASSFRPVAITEAFF.

This rearrangement joins TRBV10-3 to TRBJ2-2; D gene uncertain. The germline V gene has CDR1 ENHRY and CDR2 SYGVKD. V gave up 4 bases and J gave up 0 bases, with 9 bases separating them. The CDR3 runs 15 residues. Here the CDR3 reads CAISGRQANTGELFF. The CDR3 DNA follows: TGTGCCATCAGTGGTCGACAAGCGAACACCGGGGAGCTGTTTTTT.

The chain combines TRBV7-9 with TRBJ2-1; TRBD2 aligns across 8 bases. After removal of 5 bases from V and 10 bases from J, the junction contained 4 bases not matched to a gene. This CDR3 region has 12 residues. Germline V gives CDR1 SEHNR, CDR2 FQNEAQ (reference sequence). The CDR3 coding sequence is TGTGCCAGCAGCCGGACTAGCAGCGAGCAGTTCTTC. Residues: CASSRTSSEQFF. Supplemented by reference TRBV7-9 and TRBJ2-1, the full variable domain reads DTGVSQNPRHKITKRGQNVTFRCDPISEHNRLYWYRQTLGQGPEFLTYFQNEAQLEKSRLLSDRFSAERPKGSFSTLEIQRTEQGDSAMYLCASSRTSSEQFFGPGTRLTVL.

The chain combines TRBV4-3 with TRBJ2-7, with TRBD2 as a possible D gene (5 bases). Trimming removed 0 bases from V and 3 bases from J, with 15 bases in between. CDR3 length: 16 amino acids. From germline, CDR1 is LGHNA and CDR2 YSLEER. CDR3: CASSQETSGISYEQYF. The DNA of the CDR3 is TGCGCCAGCAGCCAAGAGACAAGCGGTATAAGCTACGAGCAGTACTTC.

The chain employs TRBV11-2 and TRBJ1-2; TRBD1 might be the D (6 bases). Trimming left V 1 base short and J 7 bases short, with 22 bases between. The CDR3 is made up of 17 amino acids. The germline V gene encodes CDR1 SGHAT and CDR2 FQNNGV. DNA for the CDR3: TGTGCCAGCAGCTTAGTAGGCGGACAGCTATCTTTGGCTGGCTACACCTTC. Encoded protein: CASSLVGGQLSLAGYTF.

The rearrangement links TRBV29-1 to TRBJ1-1; no reliable D call. Germline-derived CDR1 and CDR2 are SQVTM and ANQGSEA. V lost 3 bases and J 4 bases, leaving 9 bases between the germline ends. The CDR3 covers 12 residues. The CDR3 sequence: CSVDGKATEAFF. For the CDR3, the DNA is TGCAGCGTTGATGGCAAGGCCACTGAAGCTTTCTTT.

The chain uses TRBV19 and TRBJ2-2, with D possibly being TRBD1 or TRBD2 (5 bases each). The CDR3 has 15 residues. Germline CDR1 LNHDA, CDR2 SQIVND (reference sequence). Trimming shortened V by 2 bases and J by 2 bases, and 9 bases separated the two germline ends. The CDR3 protein is CASSITGDNTGELFF. In nucleotides, the CDR3 is TGTGCCAGTAGTATAACCGGGGACAACACCGGGGAGCTGTTTTTT. The complete variable domain, with remaining parts taken from reference TRBV19 and TRBJ2-2, reads DGGITQSPKYLFRKEGQNVTLSCEQNLNHDAMYWYRQDPGQGLRLIYYSQIVNDFQKGDIAEGYSVSREKKESFPLTVTSAQKNPTAFYLCASSITGDNTGELFFGEGSRLTVL.

This chain links TRBV2 with TRBJ2-3, with D possibly being TRBD1 or TRBD2 (5 bases each). CDR1 and CDR2 (germline): SNHLY, FYNNEI. The germline V and J ends were trimmed by 10 bases and 0 bases, with 11 bases remaining between them. The CDR3 consists of 13 residues. This chain's CDR3 is CATHGASTDTQYF. The CDR3 DNA follows: TGTGCCACCCACGGGGCCAGCACAGATACGCAGTATTTT.

The chain recombines TRBV2 with TRBJ2-6, with D perhaps assigned TRBD1 or TRBD2 (5 bases each). The CDR3 covers 18 residues. Germline values: CDR1 SNHLY, CDR2 FYNNEI. Trimming removed 2 bases at V and 3 bases at J, with 17 bases between. Written as DNA, the CDR3 is TGTGCCAGCAGTGAAAGCAAAGGGGAGTTGCGTGGGGCCAACGTCCTGACTTTC. This encodes CASSESKGELRGANVLTF.

The J gene is TRBJ2-2, the V gene TRBV6-6; TRBD1 matches 10 bases. The CDR3 loop spans 14 amino acids. CDR1 is MNHNY and CDR2 is SVGAGI in the germline V gene (reference sequence). The V segment lost 4 bases and the J segment 6 bases; nucleotides outside the gene matches: 2. CDR3 protein: CASSLGQGPGELFF. The CDR3 DNA reads TGTGCCAGCAGTTTGGGACAGGGGCCCGGGGAGCTGTTTTTT.